The 21 T cell receptor beta chains given below trace back to one sample, sequenced in a study of blood T cell repertoires in COVID-19. Measured with immunoSEQ multiplex PCR; TCRdb has only the in-frame clones, and not every one. The data hold about 43,000 clones, with roughly 80% observed a single time. Sequencing was carried out using peripheral blood. These receptor sequences come from a woman in her sixties or seventies with acute or convalescent COVID-19.

The genes are TRBV2 and TRBJ2-3, with a possible D match to TRBD2 (7 bases). V gave up 6 bases and J gave up 4 bases, with 14 bases separating them. The CDR3 sequence is 14 residues long. Per germline, CDR1 SNHLY and CDR2 FYNNEI. This chain's CDR3 is CASRGGLSADTQYF. CDR3 sequence (DNA): TGTGCCAGCAGGGGGGGGCTCTCGGCAGATACGCAGTATTTT.

The chain combines TRBV5-1 with TRBJ2-7; TRBD1 aligns across 12 bases. The V gene's germline CDR1 is SGHRS and CDR2 YFSETQ. There are 13 residues in the CDR3. J gave up 5 bases and V 4 bases, and 1 base lay outside the gene matches. CDR3 DNA sequence: TGCGCCAGCAGCCGGGACAGGGGGCACGAGCAGTACTTC. This gives the protein CASSRDRGHEQYF.

J is TRBJ2-7 and V is TRBV25-1, with 9 bases identical to TRBD2. This CDR3 is 13 amino acids long. V gave up 10 bases and J gave up 4 bases; unmatched junction bases: 8. Germline-derived CDR1 and CDR2 are MGHDK and SYGVNS. The CDR3 spells CATRLAESYEQYF. The CDR3 bases are TGTGCCACCCGACTAGCGGAAAGTTACGAGCAGTACTTC.

The chain employs TRBV5-1 and TRBJ2-1, with D tentatively TRBD2 (6 bases). CDR3 size: 14 residues. The V and J ends lost 1 base and 9 bases respectively, with 14 bases between them. CDR1 is SGHRS and CDR2 is YFSETQ in the germline V gene. CDR3 nucleotides: TGCGCCAGCAGCTTGACGGGAGTGGACACTGAGCAGTTCTTC. It yields the protein CASSLTGVDTEQFF.

The rearrangement joins TRBV28 to TRBJ1-1, with D maybe TRBD1 (6 bases). Germline V gene data show CDR1 as MDHEN and CDR2 as SYDVKM. The CDR3 is 13 amino acids. V was cut by 8 bases and J by 3 bases, with 13 bases left in between. CDR3 sequence reads: CASLQGFHTEAFF. CDR3 DNA: TGTGCCAGCCTCCAGGGGTTTCACACTGAAGCTTTCTTT.

This chain connects TRBV5-1 to TRBJ2-1; 13 positions agree with TRBD2. This CDR3 has 15 residues. The ends lost 3 bases at V and 4 bases at J; junction bases unmatched: 1. Germline-derived CDR1 and CDR2 are SGHRS and YFSETQ. In DNA, the CDR3 is TGCGCCAGCAGCTCGGGACTAGCGGGGTACAATGAGCAGTTCTTC. It is translated as CASSSGLAGYNEQFF.

The sample holds a few counts of this clone. The chain employs TRBV6-1 and TRBJ1-1, with D hard to call. Germline V lookup: CDR1 MNHNS, CDR2 SASEGT. CDR3 length equals 14 residues. The V end lost 2 bases, the J end lost 1 base, and 8 bases lay between the germline ends. CDR3 protein: CASSESGGNTEAFF. CDR3 DNA: TGTGCCAGCAGTGAATCGGGAGGGAACACTGAAGCTTTCTTT.

This CDR3 is CASSSQEGGYNSPLHF. DNA of the CDR3: TGTGCCAGCAGCTCCCAAGAGGGGGGGTATAATTCACCCCTCCACTTT. The chain uses TRBV7-6 and TRBJ1-6; TRBD1 might be the D (6 bases). In germline, CDR1 is SGHVS, CDR2 FNYEAQ. With 4 bases removed from V and 4 bases from J, the gap between germline ends came to 14 bases. The CDR3 is made up of 16 amino acids.

The chain uses TRBV7-3 and TRBJ2-3; 11 positions match TRBD2. Germline values: CDR1 SGHTA, CDR2 FQGTGA. Losses at the gene ends were 5 bases for V and 4 bases for J; bases not matched to a gene: 8. There are 16 residues in the CDR3. This chain's CDR3 is CASSQTSGMIADTQYF. The CDR3 nucleotides are TGTGCCAGCAGCCAGACTAGCGGGATGATCGCAGATACGCAGTATTTT.

The chain employs TRBV5-4 and TRBJ2-1; 8 positions agree with TRBD2. The CDR3 runs to 16 residues. CDR1 is SGHNT and CDR2 is YYREEE in the germline V gene (reference sequence). Trimming cost V 4 bases and J 4 bases; bases outside gene matches: 10. This CDR3 reads CASSLSLTSEYNEQFF. The CDR3 DNA reads TGTGCCAGCAGCCTGAGTTTGACTAGCGAGTACAATGAGCAGTTCTTC.

A few counts support this clone. The V call is TRBV3-1 (or the pseudogene TRBV3-2), the J call TRBJ1-6; 7 bases match TRBD1. The CDR3 covers 16 residues. Germline loops: CDR1 LGHDT, CDR2 YNNKEL (reference sequence). Trimming took 4 bases from V and 8 from J; bases not matched to a gene: 11. The CDR3 loop reads CASSPTGTVGHSPLHF. The DNA for the CDR3 is TGTGCCAGCAGCCCTACCGGGACAGTGGGACATTCACCCCTCCACTTT.

The chain is built from TRBV7-9 and TRBJ1-5, with no clear D. The CDR3 runs 14 residues. The V gene's germline CDR1 is SEHNR and CDR2 FQNEAQ (reference sequence). Trimming pared 3 bases from V and 2 bases from J, leaving 8 bases between. The CDR3 region is CASSFAQGNQPQHF. CDR3 sequence (DNA): TGTGCCAGCAGCTTCGCGCAGGGCAATCAGCCCCAGCATTTT.

A single count supports this clone. For the CDR3, the DNA is TGTGCCAGCTCACCGGAGCTAAGCTCCTACAATGAGCAGTTCTTC. Translation gives CASSPELSSYNEQFF. This chain connects TRBV18 to TRBJ2-1; no definite D call. Germline CDR1 is KGHSH and CDR2 is LQKENI. Trimming cost V 3 bases and J 0 bases, with 9 bases left between them. The CDR3 has 15 residues.

The V call is TRBV19, the J call TRBJ1-2; TRBD1 agrees at 7 bases. From germline, CDR1 is LNHDA and CDR2 SQIVND (reference sequence). This CDR3 has 14 residues. The V gene end was trimmed by 4 bases and the J gene end by 7 bases; junction bases not matched to a gene: 9. The CDR3 reads CASSTDRVGSGYTF. Written as DNA, the CDR3 is TGTGCCAGTAGTACTGACAGGGTCGGGAGTGGCTACACCTTC. Using reference TRBV19 and TRBJ1-2 for the parts outside the CDR3, the full variable domain is DGGITQSPKYLFRKEGQNVTLSCEQNLNHDAMYWYRQDPGQGLRLIYYSQIVNDFQKGDIAEGYSVSREKKESFPLTVTSAQKNPTAFYLCASSTDRVGSGYTFGSGTRLTVV.

The chain has TRBV7-2 and TRBJ1-1, with D maybe TRBD1 (5 bases). CDR1 SGHTA and CDR2 FQGNSA come from the germline V gene. V shed 3 bases and J shed 1 base, with 12 bases lying between them. The CDR3 is 15 residues long. The CDR3 coding sequence is TGTGCCAGCAGCTTGGGGCGACAGAGGAACACTGAAGCTTTCTTT. As protein: CASSLGRQRNTEAFF.

The genes are TRBV7-9 and TRBJ1-3; no clear D gene. The V gene's germline CDR1 is SEHNR and CDR2 FQNEAQ (reference sequence). This CDR3 is 17 amino acids long. Trimming removed 4 bases at V and 0 bases at J, with 16 bases between. The CDR3 here is CASSSTQRYRSGNTIYF. The DNA for the CDR3 is TGTGCCAGCAGCTCTACTCAGAGGTACCGCTCTGGAAACACCATATATTTT.

The rearrangement uses TRBV14 and TRBJ2-7, with D possibly being TRBD2 (6 bases). Per the germline V gene, CDR1 is SGHDN and CDR2 is FVKESK. The ends were cut back, 4 bases at V and 3 bases at J, with 10 bases in the middle. The length of the CDR3 is 13 residues. The CDR3 sequence: CASSRGLYYEQYF. The CDR3 bases are TGTGCCAGCAGCCGGGGACTCTACTACGAGCAGTACTTC.

The chain uses TRBV5-4 and TRBJ2-7; the match to TRBD1 covers 8 bases. The V and J ends lost 3 bases and 2 bases, in that order; junction bases with no gene match: 10. Germline V gives CDR1 SGHNT, CDR2 YYREEE (reference sequence). The CDR3 loop spans 16 amino acids. The chain's CDR3 is CASSSDSRDRPYEQYF. The DNA of the CDR3 is TGTGCCAGCAGCTCAGATTCCCGGGACAGGCCCTACGAGCAGTACTTC.

The chain employs TRBV5-8 and TRBJ2-1; TRBD1 matches 11 bases. Trimming took 4 bases from V and 4 from J; bases not matched to a gene: 4. Germline V gene sequence: CDR1 SGHTS, CDR2 YDEGEE. CDR3 size: 15 residues. The CDR3 here is CASSRDRGTYNEQFF. CDR3 nucleotide sequence: TGTGCCAGCAGCAGGGACAGGGGGACTTACAATGAGCAGTTCTTC.

This chain links TRBV11-2 with TRBJ2-7; 10 bases agree with TRBD2. Germline V CDR1 and CDR2: SGHAT, FQNNGV. This CDR3 is built from 18 residues. Trimming removed 1 base from V and 3 bases from J; junction bases left unmatched: 12. The CDR3 here is CASSLAFLAGAGIYEQYF. The CDR3, as DNA: TGTGCCAGCAGCTTAGCCTTTCTAGCGGGAGCCGGGATCTACGAGCAGTACTTC.

In this sample, this clone turned up once. The rearrangement links TRBV3-1 (or the pseudogene TRBV3-2) to TRBJ2-3, with 10 bases identical to TRBD2. V trimming: 5 bases; J trimming: 7 bases; junction bases outside the gene matches: 6. The length of the CDR3 is 14 residues. From germline, CDR1 is LGHDT and CDR2 YNNKEL (reference sequence). The DNA for the CDR3 is TGTGCCAGCAGCTCTAGCGGGAGCGGACATACGCAGTATTTT. Protein sequence: CASSSSGSGHTQYF.